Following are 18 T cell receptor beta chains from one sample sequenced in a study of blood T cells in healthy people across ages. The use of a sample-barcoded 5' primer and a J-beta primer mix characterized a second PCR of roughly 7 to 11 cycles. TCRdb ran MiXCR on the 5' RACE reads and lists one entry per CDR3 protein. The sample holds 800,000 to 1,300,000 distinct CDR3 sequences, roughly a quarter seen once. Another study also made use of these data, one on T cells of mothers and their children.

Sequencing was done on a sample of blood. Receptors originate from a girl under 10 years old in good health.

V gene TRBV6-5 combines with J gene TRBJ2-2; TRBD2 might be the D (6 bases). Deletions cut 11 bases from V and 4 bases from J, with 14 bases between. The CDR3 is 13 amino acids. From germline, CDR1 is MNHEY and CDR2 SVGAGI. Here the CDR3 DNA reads TGTGCCGTCAGACTGGGGGGCACCGGGGAGCTGTTTTTT. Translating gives CAVRLGGTGELFF.

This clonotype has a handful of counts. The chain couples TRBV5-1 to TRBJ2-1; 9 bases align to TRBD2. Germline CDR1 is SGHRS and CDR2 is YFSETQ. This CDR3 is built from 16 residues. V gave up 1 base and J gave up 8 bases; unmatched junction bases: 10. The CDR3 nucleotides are TGCGCCAGCAGCTTGTGGGGCGGGAGGGCCATAGATGAGCAGTTCTTC. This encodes CASSLWGGRAIDEQFF.

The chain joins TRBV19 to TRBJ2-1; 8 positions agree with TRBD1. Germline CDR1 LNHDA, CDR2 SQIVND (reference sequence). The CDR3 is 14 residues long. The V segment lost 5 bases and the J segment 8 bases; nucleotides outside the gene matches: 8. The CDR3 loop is CASSVGQGLDEQFF. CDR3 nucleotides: TGTGCCAGTAGTGTAGGACAGGGTTTGGATGAGCAGTTCTTC.

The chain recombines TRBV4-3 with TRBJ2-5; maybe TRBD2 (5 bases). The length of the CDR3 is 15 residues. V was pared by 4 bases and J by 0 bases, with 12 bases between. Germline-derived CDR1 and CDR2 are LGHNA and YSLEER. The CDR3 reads CASSPGRGYQETQYF. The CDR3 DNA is TGCGCCAGCAGCCCCGGACGAGGGTACCAAGAGACCCAGTACTTC.

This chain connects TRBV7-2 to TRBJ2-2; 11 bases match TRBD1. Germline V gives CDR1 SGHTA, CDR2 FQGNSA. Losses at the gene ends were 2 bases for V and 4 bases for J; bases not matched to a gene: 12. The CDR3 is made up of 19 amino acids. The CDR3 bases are TGTGCCAGCAGCTTATTATTCGGACAGGGGGCTCGTGCCACCGGGGAGCTGTTTTTT. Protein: CASSLLFGQGARATGELFF.

CDR3 bases: TGTGCCAGCTCACTCGAAGACTGGAACACCGGGGAGCTGTTTTTT. Amino acid sequence: CASSLEDWNTGELFF. The chain has TRBV18 and TRBJ2-2; the D is unclear. CDR1 and CDR2 from the germline V gene are KGHSH and LQKENI. The CDR3 runs to 15 residues. The V and J ends lost 4 bases and 1 base respectively, with 10 bases between them.

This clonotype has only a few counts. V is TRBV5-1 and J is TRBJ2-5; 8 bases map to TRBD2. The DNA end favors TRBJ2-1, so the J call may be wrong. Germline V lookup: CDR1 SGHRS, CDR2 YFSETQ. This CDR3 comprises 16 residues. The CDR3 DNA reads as TGCGCCAGCAGCTTGGATCTGGCGGGGGGAGTAAATGAGCAGTTCTTC. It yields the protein CASSLDLAGGVNEQFF.

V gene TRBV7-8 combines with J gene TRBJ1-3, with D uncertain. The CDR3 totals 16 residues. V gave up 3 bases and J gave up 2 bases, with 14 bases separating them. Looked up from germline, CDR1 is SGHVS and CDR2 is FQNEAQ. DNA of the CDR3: TGTGCCAGCAGCTTGGTGCCAGTGGGCGCTGGAAACACCATATATTTT. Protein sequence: CASSLVPVGAGNTIYF. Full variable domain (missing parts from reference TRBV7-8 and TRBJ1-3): GAGVSQSPRYKVAKRGQDVALRCDPISGHVSLFWYQQALGQGPEFLTYFQNEAQLDKSGLPSDRFFAERPEGSVSTLKIQRTQQEDSAVYLCASSLVPVGAGNTIYFGEGSWLTVV.

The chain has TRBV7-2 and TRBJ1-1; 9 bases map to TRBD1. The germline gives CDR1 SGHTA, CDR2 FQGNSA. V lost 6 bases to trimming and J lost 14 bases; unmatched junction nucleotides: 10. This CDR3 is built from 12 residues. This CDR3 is CASSYPGQGVFF. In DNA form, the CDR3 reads TGTGCCAGCAGTTATCCGGGACAGGGTGTCTTCTTT.

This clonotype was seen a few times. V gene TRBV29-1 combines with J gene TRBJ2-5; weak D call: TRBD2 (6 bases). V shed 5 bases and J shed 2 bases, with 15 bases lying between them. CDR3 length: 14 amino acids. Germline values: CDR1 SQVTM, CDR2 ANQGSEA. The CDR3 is CSVTTPRGQETQYF. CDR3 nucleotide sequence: TGCAGCGTTACTACCCCTCGGGGGCAAGAGACCCAGTACTTC.

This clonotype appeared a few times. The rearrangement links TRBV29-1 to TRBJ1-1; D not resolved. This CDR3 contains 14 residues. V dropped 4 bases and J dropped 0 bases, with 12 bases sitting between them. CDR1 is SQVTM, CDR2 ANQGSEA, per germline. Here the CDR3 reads CSVVPILMNTEAFF. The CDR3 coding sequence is TGCAGCGTTGTACCGATACTTATGAACACTGAAGCTTTCTTT.

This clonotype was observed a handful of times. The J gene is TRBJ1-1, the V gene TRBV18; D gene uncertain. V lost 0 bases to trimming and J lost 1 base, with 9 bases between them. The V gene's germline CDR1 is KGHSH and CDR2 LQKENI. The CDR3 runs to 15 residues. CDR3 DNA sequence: TGTGCCAGCTCACCACCGACCAACTGGAACACTGAAGCTTTCTTT. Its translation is CASSPPTNWNTEAFF.

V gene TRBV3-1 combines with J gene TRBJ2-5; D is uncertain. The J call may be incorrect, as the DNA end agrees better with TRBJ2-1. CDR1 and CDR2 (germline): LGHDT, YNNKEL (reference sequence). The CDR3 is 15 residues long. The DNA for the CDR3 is TGTGCCAGCAGCCGAACCTCCACAGCCTCCAATGAGCAGTTCTTC. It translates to CASSRTSTASNEQFF.

This chain's CDR3 is CASSPKGAGGGETQYF. The CDR3 DNA reads TGTGCCAGCAGCCCGAAGGGAGCGGGGGGTGGCGAGACCCAGTACTTC. This chain joins TRBV4-2 and TRBJ2-5; TRBD2 aligns across 9 bases. Germline V gene sequence: CDR1 LGHNA, CDR2 YNFKEQ. V lost 4 bases to trimming and J lost 5 bases; unmatched junction nucleotides: 11. This CDR3 spans 16 amino acids.

Written as DNA, the CDR3 is TGTGCCAGCAGTATCCCCAGCAGTTCGGGTGAGACCCAGTACTTC. Translation: CASSIPSSSGETQYF. The V and J genes are TRBV12-3 or TRBV12-4 and TRBJ2-5, with D unclear. V dropped 5 bases and J dropped 5 bases, with 18 bases sitting between them. The CDR3 is 15 amino acids.

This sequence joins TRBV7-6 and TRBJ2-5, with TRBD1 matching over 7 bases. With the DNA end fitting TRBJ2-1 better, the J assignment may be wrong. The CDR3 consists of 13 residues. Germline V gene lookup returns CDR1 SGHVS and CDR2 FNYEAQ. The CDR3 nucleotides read TGTGCCAGCAGCCCTACAGGGGACGTGGCGCAGTTCTTC. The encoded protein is CASSPTGDVAQFF.

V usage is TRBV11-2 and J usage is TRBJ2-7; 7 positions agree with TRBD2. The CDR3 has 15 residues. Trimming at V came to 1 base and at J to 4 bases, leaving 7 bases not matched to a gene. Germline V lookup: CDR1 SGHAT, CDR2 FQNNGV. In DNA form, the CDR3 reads TGTGCCAGCAGCTTAGTGGCGGGAGCACAGTACGAGCAGTACTTC. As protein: CASSLVAGAQYEQYF. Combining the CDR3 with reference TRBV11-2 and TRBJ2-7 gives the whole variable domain EAGVAQSPRYKIIEKRQSVAFWCNPISGHATLYWYQQILGQGPKLLIQFQNNGVVDDSQLPKDRFSAERLKGVDSTLKIQPAKLEDSAVYLCASSLVAGAQYEQYFGPGTRLTVT.

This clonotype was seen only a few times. The CDR3 sequence: CASSLAGGQGNTIYF. CDR3 in DNA: TGTGCCAGCAGCTTAGCGGGGGGACAGGGAAACACCATATATTTT. The rearrangement links TRBV7-2 to TRBJ1-3, with TRBD1 identical over 7 bases. After removal of 0 bases from V and 4 bases from J, the junction contained 3 bases not matched to a gene. The CDR3 runs 15 residues. The germline gives CDR1 SGHTA, CDR2 FQGNSA.